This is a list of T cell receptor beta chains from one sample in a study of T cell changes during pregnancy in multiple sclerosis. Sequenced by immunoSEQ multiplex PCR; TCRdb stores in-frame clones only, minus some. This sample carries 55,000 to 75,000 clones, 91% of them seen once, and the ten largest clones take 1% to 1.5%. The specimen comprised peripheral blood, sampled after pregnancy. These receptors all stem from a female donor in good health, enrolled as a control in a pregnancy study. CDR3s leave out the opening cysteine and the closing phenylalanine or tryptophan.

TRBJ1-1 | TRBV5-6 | ASSLGQRNTEAF
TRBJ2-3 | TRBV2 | ASTLDRITDTQY
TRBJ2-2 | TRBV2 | ASRNSGGASAGELF
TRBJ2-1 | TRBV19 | ASSIVQGSSYNEQF
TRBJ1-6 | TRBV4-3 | ASSQEFRGNSPLH
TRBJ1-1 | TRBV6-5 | ASSYRIGLTAEAF
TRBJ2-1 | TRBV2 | ASSGDSRPFVQF
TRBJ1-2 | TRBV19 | ASSPRGGHHREGFDGYT
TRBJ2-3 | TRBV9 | ASSVEGLVLTDTQY
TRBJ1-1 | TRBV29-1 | SGGLTPNTEAF
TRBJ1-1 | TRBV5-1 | ASSSGQWSNLNTEAF
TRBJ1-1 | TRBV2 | ASSVNTEAF
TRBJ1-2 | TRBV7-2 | ASSLNSVPVTTNYGYT
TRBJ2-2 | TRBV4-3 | ASSLSMRGSGELF
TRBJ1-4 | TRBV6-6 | ASSRQVRGNEKLF
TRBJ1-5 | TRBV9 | ASSPLGGFNQPQH
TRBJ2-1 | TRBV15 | ATQGSVGRSEQF
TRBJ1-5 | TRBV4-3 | ASSQGTGNQPQH
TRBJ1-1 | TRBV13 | ASSAAGQGNTEAF
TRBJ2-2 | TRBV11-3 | ASTEQSNTGELF
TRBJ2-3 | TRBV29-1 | SVLPFGVVTDTQY
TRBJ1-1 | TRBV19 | ASSSRGTGWTEAF
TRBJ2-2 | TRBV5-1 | ASSLGTGSHGELF
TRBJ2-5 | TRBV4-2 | ASSQPQGQETQY
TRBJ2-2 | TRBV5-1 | ASSSQGGTGELF
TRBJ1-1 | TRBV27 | ASSSTGITEAF
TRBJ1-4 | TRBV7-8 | ASSPDSRPEKLF
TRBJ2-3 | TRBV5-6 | ASSLDSGVGFGADTQY